This T cell receptor (beta chain) comes out of a study of shared T cell receptors in the human thymus. After removal of 3 bases from V and 2 bases from J, the junction contained 5 bases not matched to a gene. The CDR3 loop spans 15 amino acids. Germline V gives CDR1 MDHEN, CDR2 SYDVKM. The method was immunoSEQ multiplex PCR; TCRdb's version includes in-frame clones alone and lacks a portion of them. The sample lists under 700,000 clones, 75% to 80% occurring once. This clone appeared once. This sample was also put to use in a study of human thymus T cells. According to that study: Donor material was obtained from healthy Finnish infants undergoing corrective surgery for congenital heart defects. Thymic tissue was derived from resections collected during corrective heart surgery. V and J gene usage appeared biased in thymic and blood repertoires. Overlap was high between thymic repertoires from unrelated individuals, as reported in related research.

The receptor was isolated from a boy under three years old with a congenital heart defect. Material: thymocytes. The chain joins TRBV28 to TRBJ2-7; 9 bases line up with TRBD1. CDR3 residues: CASSLWTGEAYEQYF. CDR3 sequence (DNA): TGTGCCAGCAGTTTGTGGACAGGGGAGGCCTACGAGCAGTACTTC.